This T cell receptor (beta chain) was documented in a study of T-cell memory formation after mild COVID-19 (dated by TCRdb to the early 2020s). Describing the broader study: TCR sequence clusters from the two donors were found to be largely donor specific. In a couple of donors, T-cell clones that expanded and contracted after mild COVID-19 were tracked by sequencing TCRalpha and TCRbeta repertoires over time. Two young, previously healthy adult volunteers made up the cohort, one male and one female.

Notes on this clonotype: Its antigen specificity is not known. The sample holds no much larger clone one base away, and base qualities are not on file.

Instrument on record: Illumina NovaSeq 6000. Using 5'RACE with constant-segment primers, TCRalpha and TCRbeta cDNA libraries were constructed, with sample barcodes and unique molecular identifiers added in the process. Trizol reagent was used to extract RNA from every sample. Libraries were amplified in two PCR steps, with a second sample barcode and Illumina TruSeq adapters added in the second step. Sequencing of the libraries was done on an Illumina NovaSeq, producing 2 x 150 bp paired-end reads. The study's processing was this. Demultiplexing of reads and collapsing into UMI-guided consensus sequences were performed with migec v1.2.7. Using mixcr v2.1.11, UMI consensuses were aligned to TRA and TRB V and J templates and then assembled into clonotypes. Clonotypes were classified as expanded or contracted when called significant by both edgeR and NoisET, with noise models trained on biological replicates. For edgeR calls, a false discovery rate-adjusted p below 0.01 and a log2 fold-change threshold of 1 were applied. As an exploratory analysis of dynamics, PCA with hierarchical clustering was applied to max-normalized trajectories of the 1000 most abundant clonotypes. Separately sequenced CD4+ and CD8+ repertoires were used to assign a CD4 or CD8 phenotype to each responding clone. TCRdb reran the public reads through fastp at Q25 and MiXCR, keeping productive beta chains. Every entry covers one CDR3 protein and lists the most common genes and DNA from its rows. The V and J calls reflect TCRdb's pipeline rather than the authors' work. The sample yields roughly 380,000 distinct CDR3 sequences; under 30% were counted once. The ten largest account for roughly 14% of the sample.

PBMCs were isolated by Ficoll-Paque density gradient centrifugation. On the study overall, not on this receptor specifically: Some responding clones were detected in pre-infection memory, suggesting pre-existing cross-reactive memory T cells joined the SARS-CoV-2 response. Clones that contracted from day 15 to 85 showed balanced CD4/CD8 phenotypes, whereas a second wave of clones that expanded from day 15 to 37 leaned towards CD4+. SARS-CoV-2 specificity was not confirmed for the second-wave clones peaking on day 37. The study covered only a couple of mild cases, and larger cohorts including severe cases with pre-infection samples were considered necessary. Contracting CD4+ clones were found mainly in CM and EM memory subsets, while CD8+ clones were enriched in EMRA.

From the cysteine through the phenylalanine, the CDR3 covers 15 amino acids. Only the CDR3 part of the read is kept: 45 bases, read in frame from the first base. In the germline V gene, CDR1 corresponds to SNHLY and CDR2 to FYNNEI. A distance of 8 bases separates the germline ends of V and J, which lose 2 bases and 0 bases respectively. Input material: PBMCs or a T cell subset sorted from them (not recorded which). The receptor was isolated from an adult woman who had mild COVID-19 (a few samples of this study predate the infection). The sample titles of this study are shuffled in the database, so cell type and time point are left out; the donor was told from shared clones. The V and J segments used are TRBV2 and TRBJ2-1; a confident D gene designation cannot be given. The CDR3 here reads CASSERWDSYNEQFF. Here is the DNA: TGTGCCAGCAGTGAAAGGTGGGACTCCTACAATGAGCAGTTCTTC.